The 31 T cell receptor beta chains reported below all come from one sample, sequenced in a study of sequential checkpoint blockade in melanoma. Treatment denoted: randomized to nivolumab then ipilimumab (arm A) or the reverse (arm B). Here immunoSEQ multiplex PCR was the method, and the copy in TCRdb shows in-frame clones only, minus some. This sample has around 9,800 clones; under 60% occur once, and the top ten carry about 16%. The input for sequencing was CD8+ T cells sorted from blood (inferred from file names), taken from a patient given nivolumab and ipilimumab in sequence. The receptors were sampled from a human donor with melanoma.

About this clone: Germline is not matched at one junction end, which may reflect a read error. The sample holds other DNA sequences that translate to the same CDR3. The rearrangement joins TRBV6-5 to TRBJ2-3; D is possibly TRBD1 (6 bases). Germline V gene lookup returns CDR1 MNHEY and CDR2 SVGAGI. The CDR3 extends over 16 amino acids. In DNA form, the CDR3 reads TGTGCCAGCAGTTCCCGGGACACAATACTCACAGATACACAGTATTTT. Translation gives CASSSRDTILTDTQYF.

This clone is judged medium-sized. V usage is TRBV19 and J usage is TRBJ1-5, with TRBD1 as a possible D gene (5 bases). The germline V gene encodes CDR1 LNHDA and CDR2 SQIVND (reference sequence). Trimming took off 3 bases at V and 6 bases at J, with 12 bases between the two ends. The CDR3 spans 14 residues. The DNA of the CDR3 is TGTGCCAGTAGTATCCAGGGTACGGGTCAGCCCCAGCATTTT. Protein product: CASSIQGTGQPQHF.

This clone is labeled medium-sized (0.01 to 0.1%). Written as DNA, the CDR3 is TGTGCCAGCAGCTGGCCGGACAGCTACGAGCAGTACTTC. Amino acid sequence: CASSWPDSYEQYF. The chain links TRBV5-4 to TRBJ2-7, with a possible D match to TRBD1 (6 bases). V was clipped by 3 bases and J by 3 bases, with 10 bases between them. This CDR3 has 13 amino acids. CDR1 and CDR2 from the germline V gene are SGHNT and YYREEE (reference sequence).

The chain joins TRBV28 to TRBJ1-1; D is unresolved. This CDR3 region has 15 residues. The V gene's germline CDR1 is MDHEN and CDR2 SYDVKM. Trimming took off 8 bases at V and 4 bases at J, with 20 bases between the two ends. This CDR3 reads CASSPWEGWATEAFF. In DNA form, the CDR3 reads TGTGCCAGCTCCCCCTGGGAGGGCTGGGCCACTGAAGCTTTCTTT.

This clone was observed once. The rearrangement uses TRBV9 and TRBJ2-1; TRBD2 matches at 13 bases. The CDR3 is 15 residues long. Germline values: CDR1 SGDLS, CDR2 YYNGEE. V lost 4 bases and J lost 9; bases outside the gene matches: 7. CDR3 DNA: TGTGCCAGCAGCCCAGGACTAGCGGGAGCTGGTGAGCAGTTCTTC. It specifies CASSPGLAGAGEQFF.

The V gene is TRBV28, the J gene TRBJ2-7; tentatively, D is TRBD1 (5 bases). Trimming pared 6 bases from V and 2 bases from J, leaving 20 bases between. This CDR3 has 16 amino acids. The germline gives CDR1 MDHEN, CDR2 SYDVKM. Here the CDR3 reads CASSTDLVRGPYEQYF. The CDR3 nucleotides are TGTGCCAGCAGCACCGACCTCGTTAGGGGCCCCTACGAGCAGTACTTC.

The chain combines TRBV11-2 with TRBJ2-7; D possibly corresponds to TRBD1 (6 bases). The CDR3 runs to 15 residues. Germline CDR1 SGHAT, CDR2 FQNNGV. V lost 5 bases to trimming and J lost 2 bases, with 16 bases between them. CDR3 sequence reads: CASSATGPDPYEQYF. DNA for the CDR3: TGTGCCAGCAGCGCTACAGGGCCCGATCCCTACGAGCAGTACTTC.

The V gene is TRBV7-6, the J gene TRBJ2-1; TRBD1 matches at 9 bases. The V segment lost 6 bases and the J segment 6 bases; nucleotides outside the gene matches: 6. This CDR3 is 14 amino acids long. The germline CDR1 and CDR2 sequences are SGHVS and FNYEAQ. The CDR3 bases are TGTGCCAGCAGTTCCGGGACAGGGACCAATGAGCAGTTCTTC. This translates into CASSSGTGTNEQFF.

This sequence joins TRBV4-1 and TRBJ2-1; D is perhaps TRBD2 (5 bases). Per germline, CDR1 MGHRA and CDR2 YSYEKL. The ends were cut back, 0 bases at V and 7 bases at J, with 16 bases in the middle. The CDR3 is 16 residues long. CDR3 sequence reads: CASSQDMEVRVNEQFF. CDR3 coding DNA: TGCGCCAGCAGCCAAGATATGGAAGTGAGGGTTAATGAGCAGTTCTTC.

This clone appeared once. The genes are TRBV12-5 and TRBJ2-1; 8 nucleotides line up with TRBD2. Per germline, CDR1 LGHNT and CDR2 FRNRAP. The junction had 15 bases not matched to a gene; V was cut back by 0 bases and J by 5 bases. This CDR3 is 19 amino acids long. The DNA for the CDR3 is TGTGCTAGTGGTTTGGTCCACATGGTCGGGGTAGCGGGAAACAATGAGCAGTTCTTC. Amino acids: CASGLVHMVGVAGNNEQFF. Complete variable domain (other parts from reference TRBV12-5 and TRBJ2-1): DARVTQTPRHKVTEMGQEVTMRCQPILGHNTVFWYRQTMMQGLELLAYFRNRAPLDDSGMPKDRFSAEMPDATLATLKIQPSEPRDSAVYFCASGLVHMVGVAGNNEQFFGPGTRLTVL.

The CDR3 coding sequence is TGTGCCAGCAGCTTGACAGGGTTAGAAGAGACCCAGTACTTC. Translating gives CASSLTGLEETQYF. The rearrangement links TRBV7-9 to TRBJ2-5; TRBD1 aligns across 7 bases. The ends lost 3 bases at V and 3 bases at J; junction bases unmatched: 4. The CDR3 is 14 amino acids. Germline V gene data show CDR1 as SEHNR and CDR2 as FQNEAQ (reference sequence).

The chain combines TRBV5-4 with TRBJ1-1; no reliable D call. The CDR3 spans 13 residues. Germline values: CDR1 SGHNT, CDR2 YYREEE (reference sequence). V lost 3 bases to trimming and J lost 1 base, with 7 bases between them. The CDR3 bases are TGTGCCAGCAGCTACAGAACGAACACTGAAGCTTTCTTT. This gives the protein CASSYRTNTEAFF.

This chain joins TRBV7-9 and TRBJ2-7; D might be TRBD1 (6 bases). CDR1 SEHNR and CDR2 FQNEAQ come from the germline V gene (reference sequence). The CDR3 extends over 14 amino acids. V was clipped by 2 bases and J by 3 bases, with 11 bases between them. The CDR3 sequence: CASSLRTVDYEQYF. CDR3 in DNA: TGTGCCAGCAGCTTAAGGACAGTAGACTACGAGCAGTACTTC.

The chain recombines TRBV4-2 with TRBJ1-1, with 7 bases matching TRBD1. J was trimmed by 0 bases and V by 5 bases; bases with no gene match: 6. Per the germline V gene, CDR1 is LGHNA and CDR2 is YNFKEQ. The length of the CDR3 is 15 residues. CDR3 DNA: TGTGCCAGCAGCTTCCAGACAGGGATGAACACTGAAGCTTTCTTT. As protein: CASSFQTGMNTEAFF.

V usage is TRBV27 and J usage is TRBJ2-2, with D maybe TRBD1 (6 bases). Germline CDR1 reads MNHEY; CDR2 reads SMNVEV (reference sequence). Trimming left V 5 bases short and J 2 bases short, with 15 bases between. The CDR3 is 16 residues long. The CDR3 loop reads CASSTTGPLNTGELFF. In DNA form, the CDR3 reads TGTGCCAGCAGTACGACAGGCCCCCTCAACACCGGGGAGCTGTTTTTT.

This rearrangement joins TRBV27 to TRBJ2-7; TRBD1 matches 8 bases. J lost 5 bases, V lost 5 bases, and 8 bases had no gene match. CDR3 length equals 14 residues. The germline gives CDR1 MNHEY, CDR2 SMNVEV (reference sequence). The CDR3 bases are TGTGCCAGCAGTCCTCAGGGGGCGCTCCACGAGCAGTACTTC. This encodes CASSPQGALHEQYF.

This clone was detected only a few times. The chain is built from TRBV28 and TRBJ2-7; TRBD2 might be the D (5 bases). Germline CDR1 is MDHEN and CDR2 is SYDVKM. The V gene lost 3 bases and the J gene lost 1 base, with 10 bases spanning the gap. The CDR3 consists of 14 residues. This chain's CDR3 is CASSFMRESYEQYF. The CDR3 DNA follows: TGTGCCAGCAGTTTTATGAGGGAGTCCTACGAGCAGTACTTC.

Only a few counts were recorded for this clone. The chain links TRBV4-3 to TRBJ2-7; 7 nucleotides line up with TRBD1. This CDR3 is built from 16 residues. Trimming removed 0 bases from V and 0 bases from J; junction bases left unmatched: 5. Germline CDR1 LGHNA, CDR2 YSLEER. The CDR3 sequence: CASSQDTGQSSYEQYF. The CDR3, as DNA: TGCGCCAGCAGCCAAGATACGGGACAGAGCTCCTACGAGCAGTACTTC.

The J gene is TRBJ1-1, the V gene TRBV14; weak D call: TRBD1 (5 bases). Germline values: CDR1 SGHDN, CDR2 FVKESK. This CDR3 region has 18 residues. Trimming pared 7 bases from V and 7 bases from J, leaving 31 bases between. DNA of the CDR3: TGTGCCAGCACCCACATACCAAGTATTGGCGGTTGGGGACTTGAAGCTTTCTTT. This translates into CASTHIPSIGGWGLEAFF.

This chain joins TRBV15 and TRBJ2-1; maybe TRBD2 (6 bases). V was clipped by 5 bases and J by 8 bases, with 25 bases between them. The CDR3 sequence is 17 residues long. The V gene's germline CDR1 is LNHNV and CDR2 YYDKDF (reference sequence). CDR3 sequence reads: CATSGRSPQNLDHEQFF. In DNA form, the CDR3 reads TGTGCCACCAGCGGGAGGTCCCCACAGAACCTAGACCATGAGCAGTTCTTC.

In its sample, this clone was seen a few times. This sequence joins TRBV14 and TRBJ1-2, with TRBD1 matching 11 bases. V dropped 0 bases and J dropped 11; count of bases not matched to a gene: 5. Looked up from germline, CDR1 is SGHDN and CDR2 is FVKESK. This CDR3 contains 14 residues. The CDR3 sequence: CASSQDWTGGRYTF. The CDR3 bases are TGTGCCAGCAGCCAAGATTGGACAGGGGGCCGGTACACCTTC.

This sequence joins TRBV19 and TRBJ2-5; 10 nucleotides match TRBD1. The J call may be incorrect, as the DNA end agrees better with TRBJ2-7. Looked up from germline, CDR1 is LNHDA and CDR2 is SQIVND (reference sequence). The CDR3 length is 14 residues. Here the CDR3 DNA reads TGTGCCAGTAGTCCCGGGACAGGGGCTTACGAGCAGTACTTC. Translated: CASSPGTGAYEQYF.

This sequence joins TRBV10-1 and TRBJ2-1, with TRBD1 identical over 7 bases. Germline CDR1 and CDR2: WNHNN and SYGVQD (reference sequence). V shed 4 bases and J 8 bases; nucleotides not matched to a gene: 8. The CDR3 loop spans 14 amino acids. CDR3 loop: CASSALGQYHEQFF. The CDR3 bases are TGCGCCAGCAGTGCTTTGGGACAGTATCATGAGCAGTTCTTC.

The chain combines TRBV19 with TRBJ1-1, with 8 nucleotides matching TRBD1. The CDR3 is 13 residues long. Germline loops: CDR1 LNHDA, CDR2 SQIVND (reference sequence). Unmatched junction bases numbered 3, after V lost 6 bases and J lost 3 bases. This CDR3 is CASRAGGYTEAFF. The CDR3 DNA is TGTGCCAGTAGGGCAGGGGGCTACACTGAAGCTTTCTTT. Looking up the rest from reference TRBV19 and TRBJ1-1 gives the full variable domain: DGGITQSPKYLFRKEGQNVTLSCEQNLNHDAMYWYRQDPGQGLRLIYYSQIVNDFQKGDIAEGYSVSREKKESFPLTVTSAQKNPTAFYLCASRAGGYTEAFFGQGTRLTVV.

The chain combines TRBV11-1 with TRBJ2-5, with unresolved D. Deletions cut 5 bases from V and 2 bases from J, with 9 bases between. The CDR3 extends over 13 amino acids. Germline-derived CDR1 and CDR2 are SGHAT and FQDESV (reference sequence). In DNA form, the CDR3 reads TGTGCCAGCAGCCCCCCCCCTCAAGAGACCCAGTACTTC. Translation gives CASSPPPQETQYF.

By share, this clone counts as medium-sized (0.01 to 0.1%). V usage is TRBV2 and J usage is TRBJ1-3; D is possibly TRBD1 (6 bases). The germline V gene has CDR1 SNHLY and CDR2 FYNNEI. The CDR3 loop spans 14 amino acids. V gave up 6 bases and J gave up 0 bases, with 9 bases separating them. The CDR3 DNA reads TGTGCCAGCAGGGGGGACATCTCTGGAAACACCATATATTTT. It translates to CASRGDISGNTIYF.

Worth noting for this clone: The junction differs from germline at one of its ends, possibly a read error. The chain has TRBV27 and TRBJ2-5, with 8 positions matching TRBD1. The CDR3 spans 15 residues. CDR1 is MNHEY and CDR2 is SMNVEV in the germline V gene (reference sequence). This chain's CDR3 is CAGRATGAARETQYF. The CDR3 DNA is TGCGCCGGCAGGGCGACAGGGGCCGCGAGAGAGACCCAGTACTTC.

The CDR3 sequence is CASSLDTTNYGYTF. As DNA, the CDR3 is TGTGCCAGCAGCTTGGACACTACTAACTATGGCTACACCTTC. V usage is TRBV13 and J usage is TRBJ1-2; possible D gene TRBD1, 5 bases. Trimming removed 3 bases at V and 0 bases at J, with 8 bases between. The germline CDR1 and CDR2 sequences are PRHDT and FYEKMQ (reference sequence). CDR3 length equals 14 residues. Together with reference TRBV13 and TRBJ1-2, the CDR3 gives the full variable domain: AAGVIQSPRHLIKEKRETATLKCYPIPRHDTVYWYQQGPGQDPQFLISFYEKMQSDKGSIPDRFSAQQFSDYHSELNMSSLELGDSALYFCASSLDTTNYGYTFGSGTRLTVV.

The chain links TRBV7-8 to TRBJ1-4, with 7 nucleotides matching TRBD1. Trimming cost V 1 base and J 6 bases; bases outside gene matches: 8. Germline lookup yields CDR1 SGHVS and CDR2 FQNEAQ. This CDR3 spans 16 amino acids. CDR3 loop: CASSLVFAGTDEKLFF. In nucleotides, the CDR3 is TGTGCCAGCAGCTTAGTCTTCGCGGGGACAGATGAAAAACTGTTTTTT. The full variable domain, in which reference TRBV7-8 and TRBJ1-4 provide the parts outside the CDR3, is GAGVSQSPRYKVAKRGQDVALRCDPISGHVSLFWYQQALGQGPEFLTYFQNEAQLDKSGLPSDRFFAERPEGSVSTLKIQRTQQEDSAVYLCASSLVFAGTDEKLFFGSGTQLSVL.

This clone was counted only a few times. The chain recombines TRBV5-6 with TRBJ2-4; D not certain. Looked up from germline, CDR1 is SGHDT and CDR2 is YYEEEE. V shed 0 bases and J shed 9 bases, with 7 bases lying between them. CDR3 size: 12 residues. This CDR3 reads CASSLGGGIQYF. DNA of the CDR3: TGTGCCAGCAGCTTGGGAGGCGGCATTCAGTACTTC.

CDR3 in amino acids: CASSPKTSGYNEQFF. CDR3 DNA: TGTGCCAGCAGCCCTAAGACTAGCGGGTACAATGAGCAGTTCTTC. The V gene is TRBV4-2, the J gene TRBJ2-1, with 10 nucleotides matching TRBD2. The CDR3 runs 15 residues. V shed 4 bases, J shed 4 bases, and the junction held 4 bases outside the gene matches. The V gene's germline CDR1 is LGHNA and CDR2 YNFKEQ.